The rows below give T cell receptor beta chains drawn from one sample of a study of neoadjuvant anti-PD-1 for oral cavity cancer. Clones were read by immunoSEQ multiplex PCR, and TCRdb kept only the in-frame ones, dropping some. The sample lists fewer than 15,000 clones, more than 55% occurring once. Source: tumor tissue, taken before nivolumab (anti-PD-1) treatment. Receptors originate from a person aged 35-79 years with oral cavity squamous cell carcinoma. Each CDR3 is given with its conserved first and last residue. Each record gives: clone size, D gene, V gene, J gene, CDR3 length, CDR3 DNA, CDR3 protein. A D gene is named only where the DNA matches it firmly. Rows may omit the clone size; those that give it use once, few, many or a size class.

abundance: .; d_gene: .; v_gene: TRBV9; j_gene: TRBJ1-5; len: 16; CDR3nt: TGTGCCAGCAGCCTGTCAAGGGCCAGACACAATCAGCCCCAGCATTTT; CDR3aa: CASSLSRARHNQPQHF
abundance: few; d_gene: .; v_gene: TRBV6-1; j_gene: TRBJ2-1; len: 12; CDR3nt: TGTGCCAGCAGTAGACTAAGCGGAGAGCAGTTCTTC; CDR3aa: CASSRLSGEQFF
abundance: few; d_gene: .; v_gene: TRBV7-9; j_gene: TRBJ2-7; len: 14; CDR3nt: TGTGCCAGCAGTTTCAGGGATAACACCTACGAGCAGTACTTC; CDR3aa: CASSFRDNTYEQYF
abundance: few; d_gene: .; v_gene: TRBV15; j_gene: TRBJ2-1; len: 18; CDR3nt: TGTGCCACCAGCAGAGATCCTGGGCGTCTTAGCTCCTACAATGAGCAGTTCTTC; CDR3aa: CATSRDPGRLSSYNEQFF
abundance: .; d_gene: .; v_gene: TRBV11-2; j_gene: TRBJ1-1; len: 11; CDR3nt: TGTGCCAGCAGCCTGAATTTCGAAGCTTTCTTT; CDR3aa: CASSLNFEAFF
abundance: .; d_gene: TRBD2; v_gene: TRBV7-3; j_gene: TRBJ2-3; len: 15; CDR3nt: TGTGCCAGCAGCTTAAGGGCGGGAGTTGGAGATACGCAGTATTTT; CDR3aa: CASSLRAGVGDTQYF
abundance: .; d_gene: TRBD1; v_gene: TRBV4-2; j_gene: TRBJ2-1; len: 14; CDR3nt: TGTGCCAGCAGCCGAGAGGGGGCATACAATGAGCAGTTCTTC; CDR3aa: CASSREGAYNEQFF
abundance: medium-sized; d_gene: TRBD1; v_gene: TRBV25-1; j_gene: TRBJ2-3; len: 16; CDR3nt: TGTGCCAGCAGTGAATACACGGGACAGCCCACAGATACGCAGTATTTT; CDR3aa: CASSEYTGQPTDTQYF
abundance: .; d_gene: .; v_gene: TRBV11-3; j_gene: TRBJ2-2; len: 14; CDR3nt: TGTGCCAGCAGCAGGGAGTCGAGGGCCGGGGAGCTGTTTTTT; CDR3aa: CASSRESRAGELFF
abundance: .; d_gene: TRBD2; v_gene: TRBV19; j_gene: TRBJ2-5; len: 15; CDR3nt: TGTGCCAGTAGTCCGAGCGGGGGGCCAGGCGAGACCCAGTACTTC; CDR3aa: CASSPSGGPGETQYF
abundance: few; d_gene: .; v_gene: TRBV10-1; j_gene: TRBJ2-1; len: 12; CDR3nt: TGCGCCAGCAGTTTTATTGGGGGCGAGCAGTTCTTC; CDR3aa: CASSFIGGEQFF
abundance: .; d_gene: .; v_gene: TRBV29-1; j_gene: TRBJ2-1; len: 15; CDR3nt: TGCAGCGTTGAACCTCCAGGGTGGGACAACAATGAGCAGTTCTTC; CDR3aa: CSVEPPGWDNNEQFF
abundance: .; d_gene: TRBD1; v_gene: TRBV14; j_gene: TRBJ1-4; len: 20; CDR3nt: TGTGCCAGCAGCCAAGTTGTGGGGAGACAAAAGGGGGCTCCTAATGAAAAACTGTTTTTT; CDR3aa: CASSQVVGRQKGAPNEKLFF
abundance: .; d_gene: TRBD2; v_gene: TRBV18; j_gene: TRBJ2-1; len: 15; CDR3nt: TGTGCCAGCTCACCGGGACTACAGGACTACAATGAGCAGTTCTTC; CDR3aa: CASSPGLQDYNEQFF
abundance: few; d_gene: .; v_gene: TRBV7-2; j_gene: TRBJ1-2; len: 14; CDR3nt: TGTGCCAGCAGCTTAGCCGGGACGGTCTATGGCTACACCTTC; CDR3aa: CASSLAGTVYGYTF
abundance: once; d_gene: TRBD2; v_gene: TRBV28; j_gene: TRBJ2-1; len: 15; CDR3nt: TGTGCCAGCAGTTTGCGGGGGGCGGGATACAATGAGCAGTTCTTC; CDR3aa: CASSLRGAGYNEQFF
abundance: .; d_gene: TRBD1; v_gene: TRBV28; j_gene: TRBJ1-4; len: 15; CDR3nt: TGTGCCAGCAGGCCCCGAGAGGGGGCTTTTGAAAAACTGTTTTTT; CDR3aa: CASRPREGAFEKLFF
abundance: .; d_gene: .; v_gene: TRBV5-5; j_gene: TRBJ1-2; len: 16; CDR3nt: TGTGCCAGCAGCTTGGGAGGGGACGGAAAAACCTATGGCTACACCTTC; CDR3aa: CASSLGGDGKTYGYTF
abundance: .; d_gene: .; v_gene: TRBV7-2; j_gene: TRBJ2-3; len: 12; CDR3nt: TGTGCCAGCAGCCAGACAGGTGATACGCAGTATTTT; CDR3aa: CASSQTGDTQYF
abundance: few; d_gene: TRBD2; v_gene: TRBV5-4; j_gene: TRBJ2-3; len: 13; CDR3nt: TGTGCCAGCAGCTTTGGGGGGGAGGATACGCAGTATTTT; CDR3aa: CASSFGGEDTQYF
abundance: .; d_gene: .; v_gene: TRBV9; j_gene: TRBJ2-3; len: 13; CDR3nt: TGTGCCAGCAGCTTGGACGTCTCAGATACGCAGTATTTT; CDR3aa: CASSLDVSDTQYF
abundance: few; d_gene: .; v_gene: TRBV19; j_gene: TRBJ1-1; len: 12; CDR3nt: TGTGCCAGTAGTATTAGGAACACTGAAGCTTTCTTT; CDR3aa: CASSIRNTEAFF
abundance: .; d_gene: .; v_gene: TRBV10-3; j_gene: TRBJ1-2; len: 13; CDR3nt: TGTGCCACGACGGACCTAATTAACTATGGCTACACCTTC; CDR3aa: CATTDLINYGYTF
abundance: medium-sized; d_gene: .; v_gene: TRBV11-1; j_gene: TRBJ2-7; len: 14; CDR3nt: TGTGCCAGCAGCCCCGTCGGGAACTCAAGGGAGCAGTACTTC; CDR3aa: CASSPVGNSREQYF
abundance: .; d_gene: .; v_gene: TRBV18; j_gene: TRBJ2-5; len: 14; CDR3nt: TGTGCCAGCTCACCGAAAGGTGGCCAAGAGACCCAGTACTTC; CDR3aa: CASSPKGGQETQYF
abundance: .; d_gene: TRBD2; v_gene: TRBV5-1; j_gene: TRBJ2-1; len: 14; CDR3nt: TGCGCCAGCAGCGGTGGGGTAGCGGGAGGGAAGCAGTTCTTC; CDR3aa: CASSGGVAGGKQFF
abundance: .; d_gene: TRBD2; v_gene: TRBV10-2; j_gene: TRBJ2-1; len: 16; CDR3nt: TGCGCCAGCAGCGCACTAGCGGGAGGGCCTTTGAATGAGCAGTTCTTC; CDR3aa: CASSALAGGPLNEQFF
abundance: .; d_gene: .; v_gene: TRBV6-5; j_gene: TRBJ1-5; len: 13; CDR3nt: TGTGCCAGCAGTTCCTTCTCCAATCAGCCCCAGCATTTT; CDR3aa: CASSSFSNQPQHF
abundance: .; d_gene: .; v_gene: TRBV7-9; j_gene: TRBJ1-3; len: 14; CDR3nt: TGTGCCAGCAGCTTAGACGGGAGAGGAAACACCATATATTTT; CDR3aa: CASSLDGRGNTIYF
abundance: .; d_gene: TRBD2; v_gene: TRBV5-4; j_gene: TRBJ2-5; len: 17; CDR3nt: TGTGCCAGCAGCCCAAGGTCCCCGCGGGAGGGGGCAGAGACCCAGTACTTC; CDR3aa: CASSPRSPREGAETQYF
abundance: .; d_gene: TRBD2; v_gene: TRBV10-3; j_gene: TRBJ2-1; len: 14; CDR3nt: TGTGCCATCAGTGAGTCGAGCGGGAGCTATGAGCAGTTCTTC; CDR3aa: CAISESSGSYEQFF
abundance: .; d_gene: .; v_gene: TRBV19; j_gene: TRBJ1-5; len: 15; CDR3nt: TGTGCCAGTACCCACGCGGGGATCGGCAATCAGCCCCAGCATTTT; CDR3aa: CASTHAGIGNQPQHF
abundance: medium-sized; d_gene: TRBD2; v_gene: TRBV5-6; j_gene: TRBJ2-7; len: 15; CDR3nt: TGTGCCAGCAGCTCACTACTAGCGGGATCCTACGAGCAGTACTTC; CDR3aa: CASSSLLAGSYEQYF
abundance: .; d_gene: .; v_gene: TRBV30; j_gene: TRBJ1-1; len: 11; CDR3nt: TGTGCCTGGCGTAAGAACACTGAAGCTTTCTTT; CDR3aa: CAWRKNTEAFF
abundance: .; d_gene: TRBD2; v_gene: TRBV7-9; j_gene: TRBJ2-2; len: 15; CDR3nt: TGTGCCAGCAGCCCTGGACTAGACCTGGACGGGGAGCTGTTTTTT; CDR3aa: CASSPGLDLDGELFF
abundance: .; d_gene: TRBD2; v_gene: TRBV5-1; j_gene: TRBJ2-5; len: 16; CDR3nt: TGCGCCAGCAGCTTGGACGGACTAGCGGGAAAAGAGACCCAGTACTTC; CDR3aa: CASSLDGLAGKETQYF
abundance: few; d_gene: .; v_gene: TRBV14; j_gene: TRBJ2-5; len: 11; CDR3nt: TGTGCCAGCAGCCATTCTGAGACCCAGTACTTC; CDR3aa: CASSHSETQYF
abundance: .; d_gene: .; v_gene: TRBV15; j_gene: TRBJ1-5; len: 13; CDR3nt: TGTGCCACCAGCAAAGGGGAGAATCAGCCCCAGCATTTT; CDR3aa: CATSKGENQPQHF
abundance: .; d_gene: .; v_gene: TRBV19; j_gene: TRBJ1-2; len: 15; CDR3nt: TGTGCCAGTAGTATCCGGGACAACGCTAACTATGGCTACACCTTC; CDR3aa: CASSIRDNANYGYTF
abundance: .; d_gene: TRBD2; v_gene: TRBV30; j_gene: TRBJ2-7; len: 17; CDR3nt: TGTGCCTGGAGTGCCTTGACGGCTAGCGGGAGCTCCTACGAGCAGTACTTC; CDR3aa: CAWSALTASGSSYEQYF
abundance: .; d_gene: TRBD2; v_gene: TRBV11-3; j_gene: TRBJ2-3; len: 16; CDR3nt: TGTGCCAGCAGCTTAGGGGCGGGAGCGAGGACAGATACGCAGTATTTT; CDR3aa: CASSLGAGARTDTQYF
abundance: .; d_gene: .; v_gene: TRBV7-9; j_gene: TRBJ2-3; len: 13; CDR3nt: TGTGCCAGCAGCGCCCTCAACACAGATACGCAGTATTTT; CDR3aa: CASSALNTDTQYF
abundance: .; d_gene: .; v_gene: TRBV28; j_gene: TRBJ2-3; len: 13; CDR3nt: TGTGCCAGCAGAGAGACTAGCACAGATACGCAGTATTTT; CDR3aa: CASRETSTDTQYF
abundance: .; d_gene: TRBD2; v_gene: TRBV4-1; j_gene: TRBJ2-1; len: 16; CDR3nt: TGCGCCAGCAGCCAGGGACTAGCGGGAGTTCGGAATGAGCAGTTCTTC; CDR3aa: CASSQGLAGVRNEQFF
abundance: .; d_gene: TRBD1; v_gene: TRBV28; j_gene: TRBJ2-5; len: 14; CDR3nt: TGTGCCAGCAGTACCCGGACAGGGAGAGAGACCCAGTACTTC; CDR3aa: CASSTRTGRETQYF
abundance: .; d_gene: .; v_gene: TRBV7-9; j_gene: TRBJ1-2; len: 17; CDR3nt: TGTGCCAGCAGCTCCCCCTTCGGTCGTTCAGGGTTGGGAGGCTACACCTTC; CDR3aa: CASSSPFGRSGLGGYTF
abundance: few; d_gene: .; v_gene: TRBV11-3; j_gene: TRBJ2-7; len: 15; CDR3nt: TGTGCCAGCAGCTTCGGGACATGGGGGACCTACGAGCAGTACTTC; CDR3aa: CASSFGTWGTYEQYF
abundance: .; d_gene: .; v_gene: TRBV30; j_gene: TRBJ2-3; len: 15; CDR3nt: TGTGCCTGGAGTTTAGGAGTCGTATCCACAGATACGCAGTATTTT; CDR3aa: CAWSLGVVSTDTQYF
abundance: .; d_gene: .; v_gene: TRBV5-1; j_gene: TRBJ2-3; len: 15; CDR3nt: TGCGCCAGCAGCTTGGGTCGAGGTGGAGGAGATACGCAGTATTTT; CDR3aa: CASSLGRGGGDTQYF
abundance: .; d_gene: TRBD2; v_gene: TRBV6-6; j_gene: TRBJ2-7; len: 15; CDR3nt: TGTGCCAGCAGTTATCGTACTAGCGGTCTTTTGGAGCAGTACTTC; CDR3aa: CASSYRTSGLLEQYF
abundance: .; d_gene: TRBD1; v_gene: TRBV5-6; j_gene: TRBJ2-7; len: 16; CDR3nt: TGTGCCAGCAGCTCCGAGGACAGGGGAGAATCCTACGAGCAGTACTTC; CDR3aa: CASSSEDRGESYEQYF
abundance: few; d_gene: TRBD2; v_gene: TRBV15; j_gene: TRBJ2-7; len: 16; CDR3nt: TGTGCCACCAGCAGCCACCCAGCGGGATCGACCTACGAGCAGTACTTC; CDR3aa: CATSSHPAGSTYEQYF
abundance: medium-sized; d_gene: TRBD1; v_gene: TRBV28; j_gene: TRBJ1-2; len: 14; CDR3nt: TGTGCCAGCAGTGACCGATACAGGGGAAATGGCTACACCTTC; CDR3aa: CASSDRYRGNGYTF
abundance: few; d_gene: TRBD1; v_gene: TRBV28; j_gene: TRBJ2-6; len: 16; CDR3nt: TGTGCCAGCAGCCTATACAGGGGTACTGGGGCCAACGTCCTGACTTTC; CDR3aa: CASSLYRGTGANVLTF
abundance: .; d_gene: .; v_gene: TRBV2; j_gene: TRBJ1-1; len: 14; CDR3nt: TGTGCCAGCAGCCTCGGACACTTGAACACTGAAGCTTTCTTT; CDR3aa: CASSLGHLNTEAFF
abundance: few; d_gene: .; v_gene: TRBV5-1; j_gene: TRBJ2-1; len: 15; CDR3nt: TGCGCCAGCAGCTTGGGAGACAGCTCCTACAATGAGCAGTTCTTC; CDR3aa: CASSLGDSSYNEQFF
abundance: .; d_gene: .; v_gene: TRBV7-6; j_gene: TRBJ2-1; len: 17; CDR3nt: TGTGCCAGCAGCTTAGAGGTTGTGGGGAGCCCCTACAATGAGCAGTTCTTC; CDR3aa: CASSLEVVGSPYNEQFF
abundance: .; d_gene: TRBD1; v_gene: TRBV6-1; j_gene: TRBJ2-7; len: 13; CDR3nt: TGTGCCAGCAGATCGACAGGGACCTACGAGCAGTACTTC; CDR3aa: CASRSTGTYEQYF
abundance: .; d_gene: TRBD2; v_gene: TRBV4-1; j_gene: TRBJ2-7; len: 15; CDR3nt: TGCGCCAGCAGCCAAGGACTAGCGACTAAATACGAGCAGTACTTC; CDR3aa: CASSQGLATKYEQYF
abundance: few; d_gene: TRBD2; v_gene: TRBV11-3; j_gene: TRBJ2-1; len: 15; CDR3nt: TGTGCCAGCAGCTCGTGGGAGCGGGATCGGAATGAGCAGTTCTTC; CDR3aa: CASSSWERDRNEQFF